This T cell receptor beta chain is from a study of blood T cell repertoires in COVID-19. Whole-study context: Spain, Italy and the United States supplied samples that represented acute and convalescent COVID-19. T cells, B-cell-depleted T cells, or PBMCs supplied cDNA or gDNA.

Original processing notes: For nucleated cells, counts were estimated from reference gene primer amplification. Some clones are missing from TCRdb's copy, which holds only in-frame ones; the method was immunoSEQ multiplex PCR. D and trimming were read from the DNA, whereas the V and J calls and clone size are those reported in that table. The sample contains some 670,000 clones, 85% to 90% of which appear only once. V lost 3 bases and J lost 3, with 12 bases in between. Looked up from germline, CDR1 is SGDLS and CDR2 is YYNGEE. CDR3 length: 14 residues. This clonotype originated in a woman younger than 30 with acute or convalescent COVID-19. The chain joins TRBV9 to TRBJ1-1; possibly TRBD1 for D (6 bases). The sequenced material came from peripheral blood. The CDR3 is CASSARGRDTEAFF. The CDR3 DNA is TGTGCCAGCAGCGCCAGGGGAAGGGACACTGAAGCTTTCTTT.